The 26 T cell receptor beta chains reported below all come from one sample, sequenced in a study of molecular identifiers for immune sequencing clone quantification. TCRdb reanalysed the PCR reads using MiXCR and keeps one entry per CDR3 protein. The table includes roughly 320,000 distinct CDR3 sequences, over 20% detected once. Sequences were obtained from naive CD8+ T cells from blood, with Jurkat cell RNA spiked in. The sample's subset: FACS-sorted CD8+CD4-CCR7+CD45RA+ naive T cells. These receptors came from a human donor in good health. Some libraries in this study had Jurkat cell RNA spiked in.

This clonotype was seen ten or more times. The chain is built from TRBV7-9 and TRBJ2-7, with a possible D match to TRBD1 (6 bases). Germline V gene sequence: CDR1 SEHNR, CDR2 FQNEAQ (reference sequence). The V gene lost 4 bases and the J gene lost 3 bases, with 16 bases spanning the gap. The CDR3 is 15 residues long. The CDR3 DNA sequence: TGTGCCAGCAGCTCCGGACAGACCGAGGGCTACGAGCAGTACTTC. This gives the protein CASSSGQTEGYEQYF.

About this clonotype itself: A read error may explain this, as a much larger clone is one base away. The conserved final phenylalanine or tryptophan is absent from the CDR3, which likely points to a read error. The gene calls are TRBV7-6 and TRBJ2-3; 8 nucleotides line up with TRBD2. The V and J ends lost 5 bases and 4 bases, in that order; junction bases with no gene match: 8. This CDR3 is built from 15 residues. Germline V gene sequence: CDR1 SGHVS, CDR2 FNYEAQ. The CDR3: CASSLGTRAADTQYL. DNA of the CDR3: TGTGCCAGCAGCCTAGGGACTAGAGCAGCAGATACGCAGTATCTT.

This clonotype was seen many times. The CDR3 DNA reads TGTGCCAGCACACTAGCGGGGGTCTCCTACAATGAGCAGTTCTTC. It translates to CASTLAGVSYNEQFF. The chain has TRBV28 and TRBJ2-1; 11 bases line up with TRBD2. Germline values: CDR1 MDHEN, CDR2 SYDVKM. The CDR3 consists of 15 residues. The V and J ends lost 7 bases and 0 bases, in that order; junction bases with no gene match: 2. Looking up the rest from reference TRBV28 and TRBJ2-1 gives the full variable domain: DVKVTQSSRYLVKRTGEKVFLECVQDMDHENMFWYRQDPGLGLRLIYFSYDVKMKEKGDIPEGYSVSREKKERFSLILESASTNQTSMYLCASTLAGVSYNEQFFGPGTRLTVL.

As to this clonotype: A much more abundant neighbour one base away suggests this may be a read error. The chain joins TRBV23-1 to TRBJ1-5; 8 bases fit TRBD1. TRBV23-1 is treated as an ORF (open reading frame) with a function not yet certain. V dropped 10 bases and J dropped 7; count of bases not matched to a gene: 18. The CDR3 sequence is 16 residues long. The CDR3 DNA reads TGCGCCACTCCCGCCCAGGGGGCGTCTTCACGCCAGCCCCAGCATTTT. It codes for CATPAQGASSRQPQHF.

This clonotype has only a few counts. The CDR3 region is CASSDPNQPQHF. CDR3 DNA: TGTGCCAGTAGTGACCCTAATCAGCCCCAGCATTTT. The J gene is TRBJ1-5, the V gene TRBV19; D gene unclear. Germline V gene data show CDR1 as LNHDA and CDR2 as SQIVND (reference sequence). V gave up 5 bases and J gave up 4 bases, with 6 bases separating them. This CDR3 has 12 amino acids. The variable domain in full, with the rest retrieved from reference TRBV19 and TRBJ1-5, is DGGITQSPKYLFRKEGQNVTLSCEQNLNHDAMYWYRQDPGQGLRLIYYSQIVNDFQKGDIAEGYSVSREKKESFPLTVTSAQKNPTAFYLCASSDPNQPQHFGDGTRLSIL.

This clonotype was observed a few times. The rearrangement joins TRBV11-2 to TRBJ2-7; D not certain. Trimming stripped 1 base from V and 2 bases from J, with 9 bases between. The CDR3 spans 14 residues. The germline gives CDR1 SGHAT, CDR2 FQNNGV. CDR3 coding DNA: TGTGCCAGCAGCTTAGCCCCGTCGGCCTACGAGCAGTACTTC. This codes for CASSLAPSAYEQYF.

In this sample, this clonotype turned up once. A clone one base away is much larger, so this may be a read error. The V gene is TRBV6-5, the J gene TRBJ2-2; 10 nucleotides match TRBD1. Germline assignment: CDR1 MNHEY and CDR2 SVGAGI. Trimming removed 4 bases from V and 6 bases from J; junction bases left unmatched: 5. The CDR3 is 15 residues long. The CDR3 nucleotides are TGTGCCAGCAGTTTTCGGGACAGGGGCGCCGGGGAGCTGTTTTTT. Protein sequence: CASSFRDRGAGELFF.

As for this clonotype: A much larger clone is a single base away; this may be a read error. The V call is TRBV12-3 or TRBV12-4, the J call TRBJ1-2; D call uncertain. The CDR3 loop spans 14 amino acids. In DNA form, the CDR3 reads TGTACCAGCAGTCCCGGCGGTCCCCACTATGGCTACACCTTC. Protein product: CTSSPGGPHYGYTF.

This clonotype was seen ten or more times. The chain joins TRBV12-3 or TRBV12-4 to TRBJ1-2; D possibly corresponds to TRBD1 (5 bases). Trimming took off 0 bases at V and 4 bases at J, with 15 bases between the two ends. The CDR3 has 16 residues. The DNA of the CDR3 is TGTGCCAGCAGTTTAGCGCTCGTGGGGGGGTCCTATGGCTACACCTTC. Amino acid sequence: CASSLALVGGSYGYTF.

A few counts support this clonotype. The chain combines TRBV20-1 with TRBJ2-5; D is ambiguous. The germline V gene has CDR1 DFQATT and CDR2 SNEGSKA (reference sequence). Between the trimmed V and J ends, which lost 1 base and 1 base, there was a span of 13 bases. The CDR3 is 15 residues long. CDR3 bases: TGCAGTGCTAGAGTACCCCCGACCCCCCAAGAGACCCAGTACTTC. Translated, it gives CSARVPPTPQETQYF.

This clonotype was seen many times. DNA of the CDR3: TGTGCCAGCATTGTGGAGGACTCAGATACGCAGTATTTT. This codes for CASIVEDSDTQYF. V and J are TRBV28 and TRBJ2-3, with D possibly being TRBD2 (5 bases). This CDR3 comprises 13 residues. Looked up from germline, CDR1 is MDHEN and CDR2 is SYDVKM. V was cut by 7 bases and J by 4 bases, with 12 bases left in between.

This clonotype appeared once. It may be a read error: a sequence one base away is much more abundant. The rearrangement uses TRBV4-3 and TRBJ2-6; D possibly corresponds to TRBD1 (6 bases). Germline V CDR1 and CDR2: LGHNA, YSLEER. The germline V and J ends were trimmed by 0 bases and 3 bases, with 9 bases remaining between them. This CDR3 comprises 16 residues. This chain's CDR3 is CASSQDRGCGANVLTF. The DNA for the CDR3 is TGCGCCAGCAGCCAAGACAGGGGATGTGGGGCCAACGTCCTGACTTTC.

In its sample, this clonotype was seen many times. Here the CDR3 DNA reads TGCAGCGTTGATGGCAGTAGCTCTGGAAACACCATATATTTT. Translated: CSVDGSSSGNTIYF. The chain employs TRBV29-1 and TRBJ1-3, with unresolved D. CDR3 length: 14 amino acids. V lost 3 bases and J 0 bases, leaving 9 bases between the germline ends. The germline gives CDR1 SQVTM, CDR2 ANQGSEA.

This clonotype was detected ten times or more. The rearrangement joins TRBV7-9 to TRBJ2-5; D gene unclear. Per germline, CDR1 SEHNR and CDR2 FQNEAQ (reference sequence). This CDR3 has 13 amino acids. The V end was cut by 4 bases, the J end by 0 bases, with 6 bases between. CDR3 amino acids: CASSSGNQETQYF. The CDR3 DNA reads TGTGCCAGCAGCTCGGGCAACCAAGAGACCCAGTACTTC.

The chain uses TRBV19 and TRBJ2-5; weak D call: TRBD1 (6 bases). Germline V gene lookup returns CDR1 LNHDA and CDR2 SQIVND (reference sequence). Trimming shortened V by 5 bases and J by 0 bases, and 10 bases separated the two germline ends. The CDR3 consists of 14 residues. The CDR3 protein is CASSARTDQETQYF. The DNA for the CDR3 is TGTGCCAGTAGTGCTAGGACAGACCAAGAGACCCAGTACTTC. The full variable domain, rest sourced from reference TRBV19 and TRBJ2-5, is DGGITQSPKYLFRKEGQNVTLSCEQNLNHDAMYWYRQDPGQGLRLIYYSQIVNDFQKGDIAEGYSVSREKKESFPLTVTSAQKNPTAFYLCASSARTDQETQYFGPGTRLLVL.

In its sample, this clonotype was seen a few times. This clone may be a read error of a much larger clone one base away. The V and J genes are TRBV7-2 and TRBJ2-3; 11 bases match TRBD2. CDR1 is SGHTA, CDR2 FQGNSA, per germline. CDR3 length equals 16 residues. The CDR3 sequence: CVSTLIAGGVADTQYF. The CDR3 nucleotides are TGTGTCAGCACCCTAATAGCGGGAGGGGTGGCAGATACGCAGTATTTT.

This clonotype was picked up many times. The chain carries TRBV5-5 and TRBJ1-4; D ambiguous. The CDR3 contains 13 residues. The V gene lost 0 bases and the J gene lost 6 bases, with 6 bases spanning the gap. The V gene's germline CDR1 is SGHKS and CDR2 YYEKEE (reference sequence). The CDR3 DNA reads TGTGCCAGCAGCTTGGGTTTGGATGAAAAACTGTTTTTT. This translates into CASSLGLDEKLFF.

With respect to this clonotype: A much larger clonotype is one base distant, so this may be a read error. This chain uses TRBV29-1 with TRBJ2-3; 8 positions match TRBD1. The CDR3 is 14 residues long. Germline V gene data show CDR1 as SQVTM and CDR2 as ANQGSEA. The CDR3 spells CSFEAGSGTGTQYF. The CDR3 nucleotides read TGCAGCTTTGAGGCGGGGTCGGGGACAGGTACGCAGTATTTT.

This clonotype was found a few times. V is TRBV11-2 and J is TRBJ2-5, with D maybe TRBD1 (5 bases). Germline V gives CDR1 SGHAT, CDR2 FQNNGV. The CDR3 spans 16 residues. Trimming shortened V by 2 bases and J by 0 bases, and 13 bases separated the two germline ends. CDR3 sequence reads: CASSLNQGWNQETQYF. In nucleotides, the CDR3 is TGTGCCAGCAGCTTAAACCAGGGATGGAACCAAGAGACCCAGTACTTC.

The gene calls are TRBV7-2 and TRBJ1-1; the D gene is possibly TRBD1 (5 bases). Germline V gene lookup returns CDR1 SGHTA and CDR2 FQGNSA. This CDR3 spans 14 amino acids. The V and J ends lost 4 bases and 2 bases respectively, with 11 bases between them. The CDR3 bases are TGTGCCAGCAGCTCGGGGGATAGCAACACTGAAGCTTTCTTT. Translation: CASSSGDSNTEAFF.

This clonotype was picked up many times. The chain uses TRBV13 and TRBJ1-1, with 9 bases aligning to TRBD1. The V gene end was trimmed by 1 base and the J gene end by 12 bases; junction bases not matched to a gene: 12. Looked up from germline, CDR1 is PRHDT and CDR2 is FYEKMQ (reference sequence). CDR3 size: 15 residues. The CDR3 DNA follows: TGTGCCAGCAGCTTAGAATCCGGGACAGGGAGTGGGACTTTCTTT. Translated: CASSLESGTGSGTFF.

This clonotype has a count of ten or more. This sequence joins TRBV28 and TRBJ1-3, with a possible D match to TRBD1 (5 bases). CDR1 is MDHEN, CDR2 SYDVKM, per germline. V was trimmed by 10 bases and J by 3 bases, leaving 16 bases between them. CDR3 size: 14 residues. CDR3 DNA sequence: TGTGCCACCAAATTTGGGGGAATTGGAAACACCATATATTTT. As protein: CATKFGGIGNTIYF.

The table lists this clonotype with many counts. The chain recombines TRBV9 with TRBJ2-5; the D call may be TRBD1 or TRBD2 (6 bases each). Looked up from germline, CDR1 is SGDLS and CDR2 is YYNGEE. V lost 0 bases to trimming and J lost 4 bases, with 10 bases between them. The CDR3 spans 14 residues. The CDR3 region is CASSVGGGGETQYF. The CDR3 DNA reads as TGTGCCAGCAGCGTAGGTGGAGGGGGAGAGACCCAGTACTTC.

This chain connects TRBV7-9 to TRBJ2-1, with TRBD2 matching over 13 bases. Germline V CDR1 and CDR2: SEHNR, FQNEAQ (reference sequence). The CDR3 spans 16 residues. V shed 5 bases and J 7 bases; nucleotides not matched to a gene: 8. This CDR3 is CASSQVTSGGGNEQFF. The CDR3 nucleotides read TGTGCCAGCAGCCAAGTTACTAGCGGGGGGGGAAATGAGCAGTTCTTC. The whole variable domain, filled in from reference TRBV7-9 and TRBJ2-1, reads DTGVSQNPRHKITKRGQNVTFRCDPISEHNRLYWYRQTLGQGPEFLTYFQNEAQLEKSRLLSDRFSAERPKGSFSTLEIQRTEQGDSAMYLCASSQVTSGGGNEQFFGPGTRLTVL.

This clonotype appeared many times. The V and J genes are TRBV4-1 and TRBJ2-3; 7 bases fit TRBD2. This CDR3 has 16 residues. The germline gives CDR1 MGHRA, CDR2 YSYEKL. V lost 0 bases, J lost 2 bases, and 5 bases stayed unmatched. The CDR3 sequence is CASSQDGGGLTDTQYF. CDR3 in DNA: TGCGCCAGCAGCCAAGATGGCGGGGGACTCACAGATACGCAGTATTTT.

Points on this clonotype: At one end, the junction sequence differs from germline, possibly due to a read error. The V gene is TRBV4-3, the J gene TRBJ2-3, with 7 positions matching TRBD2. The CDR3 runs 15 residues. Germline V gene lookup returns CDR1 LGHNA and CDR2 YSLEER. Written as DNA, the CDR3 is TGCGCCAGCAGCCAAGAAGGGGAGGGGTCAGATACGCAGGATTTT. It codes for CASSQEGEGSDTQDF.